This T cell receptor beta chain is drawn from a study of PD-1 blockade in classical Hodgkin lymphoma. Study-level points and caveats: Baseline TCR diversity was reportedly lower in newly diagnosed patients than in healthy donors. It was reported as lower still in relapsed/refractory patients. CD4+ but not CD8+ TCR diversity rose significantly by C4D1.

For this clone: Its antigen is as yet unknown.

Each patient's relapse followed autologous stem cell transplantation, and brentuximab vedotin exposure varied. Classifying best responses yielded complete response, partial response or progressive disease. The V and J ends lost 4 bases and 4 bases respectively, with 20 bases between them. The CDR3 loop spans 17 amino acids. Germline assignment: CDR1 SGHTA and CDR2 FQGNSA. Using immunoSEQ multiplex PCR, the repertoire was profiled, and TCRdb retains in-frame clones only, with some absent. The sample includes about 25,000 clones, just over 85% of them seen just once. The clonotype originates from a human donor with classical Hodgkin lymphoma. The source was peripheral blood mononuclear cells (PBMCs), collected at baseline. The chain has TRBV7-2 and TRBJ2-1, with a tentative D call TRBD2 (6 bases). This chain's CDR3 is CASSSHLTGTSYNEQFF. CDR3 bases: TGTGCCAGCAGCTCACACCTTACCGGGACTTCGTACAATGAGCAGTTCTTC.